Here is one T cell receptor (beta chain) with its context. This entry belongs to a study of blood T cell repertoires in COVID-19. For the study at large: The origin of the acute and convalescent COVID-19 samples was the United States, Italy and Spain. Nucleic acid was either cDNA or gDNA, and it came from T cells, B-cell-depleted T cells, or PBMCs.

Original processing notes: Estimation of nucleated cell counts was performed using reference gene primer amplification. Assay used: immunoSEQ multiplex PCR; TCRdb lists only in-frame clones, some missing. V, J and clone size are taken as reported in that table, and D and trimming were inferred from the DNA itself. Of tens of thousands of clones listed, about four fifths are singletons. Seattle's cohort entered during active infection and was followed longitudinally. V was trimmed by 3 bases and J by 1 base, leaving 9 bases between them. The CDR3 runs 14 residues. Germline-derived CDR1 and CDR2 are MNHEY and SMNVEV (reference sequence).

The chain carries TRBV27 and TRBJ1-1; possible D gene TRBD1, 5 bases. The sample taken for sequencing was peripheral blood. This clonotype originated in a man aged 45-65 years with COVID-19, enrolled during active disease. CDR3 nucleotide sequence: TGTGCCAGCAGTTTCCAGGGTTCGAACACTGAAGCTTTCTTT. This sequence encodes CASSFQGSNTEAFF.